This T cell receptor beta chain derives from a study of blood T cell repertoires in COVID-19. As processed by the authors: Using reference gene primer amplification, nucleated cell counts were estimated. Repertoires were generated with immunoSEQ multiplex PCR, while TCRdb's copy carries only in-frame clones and drops some. The V and J calls and clone size were taken over from that table, and D and trimming were inferred from the DNA. This sample carries about 290,000 clones, around 89% of them seen once, and the ten largest clones take around 4.4%. This receptor was obtained from a man between 40 and 49 years old with acute or convalescent COVID-19. The sample consisted of peripheral blood.

The DNA of the CDR3 is TGTGCCAGCAGCGTAGAGGGTAGGGGGGAGCAGTACTTC. Protein sequence: CASSVEGRGEQYF. The genes are TRBV9 and TRBJ2-7, with D perhaps TRBD1 (6 bases). The CDR3 runs to 13 residues. V lost 0 bases, J lost 7 bases, and 11 bases lay in between. The germline CDR1 and CDR2 sequences are SGDLS and YYNGEE.